This T cell receptor beta chain was observed in a study of early stage breast cancer tumors. Turning to the study itself: ER+/PR+/HER2- status applied to about 80% of the 16 invasive breast tumors. General study results and limits: Tumors had roughly 2.5-fold higher T cell density and higher clonality than adjacent normal breast tissue. Tumor and normal breast were distinguished via blood comparison in most of the 16 patients. Enriched TCRB sequences shared across patients were mostly commonly generated sequences.

Trimming shortened V by 3 bases and J by 8 bases, and 10 bases separated the two germline ends. CDR3 size: 11 residues. The germline gives CDR1 DFQATT, CDR2 SNEGSKA (reference sequence). This clone was observed a few times. Antigen: not known. Method: immunoSEQ multiplex PCR; TCRdb's copy keeps in-frame clones and lacks some. The profile shows tens of thousands of clones, less than 75% of them singletons. This sequence was found in a person aged 45-65 years with breast cancer. The chain has TRBV20-1 and TRBJ1-1; D unclear. The sequenced material came from breast tumor tissue. CDR3 protein: CSASLRYEAFF. In DNA, the CDR3 is TGCAGTGCTAGTCTAAGATACGAAGCTTTCTTT.